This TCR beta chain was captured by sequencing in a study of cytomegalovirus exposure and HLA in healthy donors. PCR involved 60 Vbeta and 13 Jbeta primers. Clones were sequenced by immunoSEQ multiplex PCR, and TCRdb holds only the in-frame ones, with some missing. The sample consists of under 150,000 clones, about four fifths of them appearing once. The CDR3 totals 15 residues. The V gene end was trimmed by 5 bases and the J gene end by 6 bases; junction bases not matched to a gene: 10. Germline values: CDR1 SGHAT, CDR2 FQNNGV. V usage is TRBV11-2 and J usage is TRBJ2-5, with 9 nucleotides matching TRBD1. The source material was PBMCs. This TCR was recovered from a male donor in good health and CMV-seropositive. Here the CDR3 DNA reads TGTGCCAGCAGCCGAGAGGACAGGGGAGAAAAGACCCAGTACTTC. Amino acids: CASSREDRGEKTQYF.